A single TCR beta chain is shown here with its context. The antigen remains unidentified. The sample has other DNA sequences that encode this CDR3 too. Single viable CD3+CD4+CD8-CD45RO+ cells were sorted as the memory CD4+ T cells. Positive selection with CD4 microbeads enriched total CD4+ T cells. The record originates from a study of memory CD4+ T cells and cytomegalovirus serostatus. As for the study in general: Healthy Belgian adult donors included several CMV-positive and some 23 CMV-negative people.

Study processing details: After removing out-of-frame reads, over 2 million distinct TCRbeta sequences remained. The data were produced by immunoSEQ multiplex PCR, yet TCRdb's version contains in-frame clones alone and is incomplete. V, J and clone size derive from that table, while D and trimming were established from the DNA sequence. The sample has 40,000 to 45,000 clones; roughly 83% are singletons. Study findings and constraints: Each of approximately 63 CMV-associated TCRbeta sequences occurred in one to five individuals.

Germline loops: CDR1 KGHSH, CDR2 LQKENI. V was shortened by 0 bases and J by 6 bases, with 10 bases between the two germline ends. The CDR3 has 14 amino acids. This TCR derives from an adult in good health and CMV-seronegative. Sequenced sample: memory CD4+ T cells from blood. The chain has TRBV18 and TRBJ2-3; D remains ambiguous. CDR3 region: CASSPPAPADTQYF. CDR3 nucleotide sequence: TGTGCCAGCTCACCACCGGCCCCCGCCGATACGCAGTATTTT.